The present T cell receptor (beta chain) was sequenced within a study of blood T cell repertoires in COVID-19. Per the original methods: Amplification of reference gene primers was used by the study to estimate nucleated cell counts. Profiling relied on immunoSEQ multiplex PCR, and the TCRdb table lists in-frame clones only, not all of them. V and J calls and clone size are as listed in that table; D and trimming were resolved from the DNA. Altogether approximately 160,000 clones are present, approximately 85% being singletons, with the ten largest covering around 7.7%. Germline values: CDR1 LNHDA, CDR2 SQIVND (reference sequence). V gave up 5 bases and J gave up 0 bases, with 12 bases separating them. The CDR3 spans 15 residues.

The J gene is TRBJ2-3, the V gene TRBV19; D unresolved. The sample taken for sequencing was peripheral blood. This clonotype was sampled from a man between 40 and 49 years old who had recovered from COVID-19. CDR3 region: CASSVADTSTDTQYF. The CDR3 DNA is TGTGCCAGTAGTGTAGCTGATACTAGCACAGATACGCAGTATTTT.